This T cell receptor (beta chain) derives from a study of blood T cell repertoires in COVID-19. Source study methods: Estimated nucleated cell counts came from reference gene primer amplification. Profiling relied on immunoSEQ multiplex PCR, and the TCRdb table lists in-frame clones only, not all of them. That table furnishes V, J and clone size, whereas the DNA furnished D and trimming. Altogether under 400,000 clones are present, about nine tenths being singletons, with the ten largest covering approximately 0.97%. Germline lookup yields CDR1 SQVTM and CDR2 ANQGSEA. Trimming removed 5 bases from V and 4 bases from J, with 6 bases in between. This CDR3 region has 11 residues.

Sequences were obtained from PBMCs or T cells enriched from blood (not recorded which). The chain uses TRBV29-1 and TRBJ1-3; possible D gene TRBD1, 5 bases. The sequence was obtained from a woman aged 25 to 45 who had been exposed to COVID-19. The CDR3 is CSVNRGNTIYF. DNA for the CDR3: TGCAGCGTTAACAGGGGAAACACCATATATTTT. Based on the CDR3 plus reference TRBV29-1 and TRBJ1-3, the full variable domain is SAVISQKPSRDICQRGTSLTIQCQVDSQVTMMFWYRQQPGQSLTLIATANQGSEATYESGFVIDKFPISRPNLTFSTLTVSNMSPEDSSIYLCSVNRGNTIYFGEGSWLTVV.